This is a list of T cell receptor beta chains from one sample in a study of T cell responses to AZD1222 COVID-19 vaccine. Profiling relied on immunoSEQ multiplex PCR, and the TCRdb table lists in-frame clones only, not all of them. Of about 86,000 clones listed, about 88% are singletons. Material: peripheral blood, obtained on day 0 of AZD1222 vaccination. All receptors come from an adult in good health. Each CDR3 is given with its conserved first and last residue.

CDR3 protein: CASSLGTENTGELFF
J gene: TRBJ2-2
V gene: TRBV28

CDR3 protein: CASRQPGDVANVLTF
J gene: TRBJ2-6
V gene: TRBV19

CDR3 protein: CASSLGPRPDTF
J gene: TRBJ1-2
V gene: TRBV12-3/TRBV12-4

CDR3 protein: CAREDGGALELEQFF
J gene: TRBJ2-1
V gene: TRBV11-1

CDR3 protein: CASSPPADPYGYTF
J gene: TRBJ1-2
V gene: TRBV18

CDR3 protein: CAISEKGLNYGYTF
J gene: TRBJ1-2
V gene: TRBV10-3

CDR3 protein: CASSSSGGAGELFF
J gene: TRBJ2-2
V gene: TRBV19

CDR3 protein: CASSLDAAGVGYTF
J gene: TRBJ1-2
V gene: TRBV11-2

CDR3 protein: CASSWGQGAGNTIYF
J gene: TRBJ1-3
V gene: TRBV5-1

CDR3 protein: CASSVETQTEAFF
J gene: TRBJ1-1
V gene: TRBV9

CDR3 protein: CASSEGSGRLYGYTF
J gene: TRBJ1-2
V gene: TRBV2

CDR3 protein: CASSLAGNGYTF
J gene: TRBJ1-2
V gene: TRBV5-1

CDR3 protein: CASSRGQSQETQYF
J gene: TRBJ2-5
V gene: TRBV5-5

CDR3 protein: CASSLGGIQRPFLGEQYF
J gene: TRBJ2-7
V gene: TRBV11-2

CDR3 protein: CASSWAGEKLFF
J gene: TRBJ1-4
V gene: TRBV12-3/TRBV12-4

CDR3 protein: CASSSPSEQYF
J gene: TRBJ2-7
V gene: TRBV9

CDR3 protein: CSVEDGSEAFF
J gene: TRBJ1-1
V gene: TRBV29-1

CDR3 protein: CASSGGGPPRTEAFF
J gene: TRBJ1-1
V gene: TRBV19

CDR3 protein: CASSEQGTNTGELFF
J gene: TRBJ2-2
V gene: TRBV2

CDR3 protein: CASRGRGQGDEQYF
J gene: TRBJ2-7
V gene: TRBV28

CDR3 protein: CAWSSTGTLYEQYF
J gene: TRBJ2-7
V gene: TRBV30

CDR3 protein: CASSQGGRDEQYF
J gene: TRBJ2-7
V gene: TRBV3-1/TRBV3-2

CDR3 protein: CASTGTGAYEQYF
J gene: TRBJ2-7
V gene: TRBV27

CDR3 protein: CSVGGTNEKLFF
J gene: TRBJ1-4
V gene: TRBV29-1

CDR3 protein: CASRGQMGKLFF
J gene: TRBJ1-4
V gene: TRBV25-1

CDR3 protein: CASSYFDTQYF
J gene: TRBJ2-3
V gene: TRBV6-5

CDR3 protein: CASSLSGQPQHF
J gene: TRBJ1-5
V gene: TRBV12-3/TRBV12-4

CDR3 protein: CASSLLRPGPNEKLFF
J gene: TRBJ1-4
V gene: TRBV11-2

CDR3 protein: CATSRDHGRGANQPQHF
J gene: TRBJ1-5
V gene: TRBV15

CDR3 protein: CASSVSGTPPYNEQFF
J gene: TRBJ2-1
V gene: TRBV7-3

CDR3 protein: CASGSGLAGGYEQYF
J gene: TRBJ2-7
V gene: TRBV12-5

CDR3 protein: CASREGWEKLFF
J gene: TRBJ1-4
V gene: TRBV2

CDR3 protein: CATSDSSGANVLTF
J gene: TRBJ2-6
V gene: TRBV24-1

CDR3 protein: CSDGTRGNEQFF
J gene: TRBJ2-1
V gene: TRBV29-1

CDR3 protein: CSVEKTGGYTF
J gene: TRBJ1-2
V gene: TRBV29-1

CDR3 protein: CASSEGAVNTEAFF
J gene: TRBJ1-1
V gene: TRBV6-1

CDR3 protein: CASSPGTHKSYEQYF
J gene: TRBJ2-7
V gene: TRBV7-9

CDR3 protein: CATSRARPSGGATGELFF
J gene: TRBJ2-2
V gene: TRBV15

CDR3 protein: CASSQDQYQAGNTIYF
J gene: TRBJ1-3
V gene: TRBV4-1

CDR3 protein: CSVYRTEGYTF
J gene: TRBJ1-2
V gene: TRBV29-1

CDR3 protein: CASNTVGTGFNQPQHF
J gene: TRBJ1-5
V gene: TRBV28

CDR3 protein: CASSRSTSGVAAGNEQFF
J gene: TRBJ2-1
V gene: TRBV4-2

CDR3 protein: CASSDPGPPVIYGYTF
J gene: TRBJ1-2
V gene: TRBV19

CDR3 protein: CASSFDRGWQPQHF
J gene: TRBJ1-5
V gene: TRBV28

CDR3 protein: CASSLGTGGWNEQFF
J gene: TRBJ2-1
V gene: TRBV28

CDR3 protein: CASSQAGEYGYTF
J gene: TRBJ1-2
V gene: TRBV3-1/TRBV3-2

CDR3 protein: CASSSGQLNTEAFF
J gene: TRBJ1-1
V gene: TRBV27

CDR3 protein: CASRLGRRDTQYF
J gene: TRBJ2-3
V gene: TRBV12-3/TRBV12-4

CDR3 protein: CASSFGPEGDSPLHF
J gene: TRBJ1-6
V gene: TRBV7-9

CDR3 protein: CASSYSVEGTEAFF
J gene: TRBJ1-1
V gene: TRBV6-6

CDR3 protein: CASSQVTGYNSPLHF
J gene: TRBJ1-6
V gene: TRBV14

CDR3 protein: CASSTAERQYF
J gene: TRBJ2-7
V gene: TRBV12-3/TRBV12-4

CDR3 protein: CASSRIQGAYNEQFF
J gene: TRBJ2-1
V gene: TRBV14

CDR3 protein: CASRQETQYF
J gene: TRBJ2-5
V gene: TRBV28

CDR3 protein: CASSLLGDGNSPLHF
J gene: TRBJ1-6
V gene: TRBV7-3

CDR3 protein: CASSSDQGPRADTQYF
J gene: TRBJ2-3
V gene: TRBV6-5

CDR3 protein: CATSRDLAGSEKLFF
J gene: TRBJ1-4
V gene: TRBV15

CDR3 protein: CASSYSQGARGNTIYF
J gene: TRBJ1-3
V gene: TRBV6-5